These 26 T cell receptor beta chains originate from one sample sequenced in a study of blood T cells in healthy people across ages. The use of a sample-barcoded 5' primer and a J-beta primer mix characterized a second PCR of about 7 to 12 cycles. TCRdb fed the 5' RACE reads into MiXCR, producing one record per CDR3 protein. The table lists around 1,500,000 distinct CDR3 sequences, about 43% of them singletons. The sequencing sample was made of blood. The receptor set was obtained from a young woman in good health.

The chain recombines TRBV20-1 with TRBJ2-1, with D possibly TRBD2 on 5 matching bases. CDR1 and CDR2 from the germline V gene are DFQATT and SNEGSKA (reference sequence). This CDR3 has 14 amino acids. Trimming pared 1 base from V and 12 bases from J, leaving 19 bases between. The CDR3 loop is CSARGRGSAKAQFF. The CDR3 DNA follows: TGCAGTGCTAGAGGACGGGGTTCGGCCAAGGCGCAGTTCTTC.

The chain employs TRBV7-9 and TRBJ2-3, with 10 bases that match TRBD2. V lost 8 bases, J lost 5 bases, and 7 bases stayed unmatched. Looked up from germline, CDR1 is SEHNR and CDR2 is FQNEAQ (reference sequence). This CDR3 spans 14 amino acids. The CDR3 nucleotides read TGTGCCAGCGGGCTAGCGGGAGTTGTAGATACGCAGTATTTT. Protein: CASGLAGVVDTQYF. The variable domain in full, with the rest retrieved from reference TRBV7-9 and TRBJ2-3, is DTGVSQNPRHKITKRGQNVTFRCDPISEHNRLYWYRQTLGQGPEFLTYFQNEAQLEKSRLLSDRFSAERPKGSFSTLEIQRTEQGDSAMYLCASGLAGVVDTQYFGPGTRLTVL.

The chain has TRBV6-2 or TRBV6-3 and TRBJ2-1, with TRBD1 matching 9 bases. Germline assignment: CDR1 MNHEY and CDR2 SVGEGT. Unmatched junction bases numbered 0, after V lost 6 bases and J lost 0 bases. The CDR3 sequence is 14 residues long. CDR3 nucleotides: TGTGCCAGCAGGGACAGGGGCTCCTACAATGAGCAGTTCTTC. Protein sequence: CASRDRGSYNEQFF.

The J gene is TRBJ2-6, the V gene TRBV10-3; D is uncertain. Germline V gives CDR1 ENHRY, CDR2 SYGVKD. This CDR3 spans 16 amino acids. V gave up 4 bases and J gave up 2 bases, with 12 bases separating them. The CDR3 reads CAISGGSEAGANVLTF. The CDR3 nucleotides are TGTGCCATCAGTGGTGGGTCTGAAGCTGGGGCCAACGTCCTGACTTTC.

Only a few counts were recorded for this clonotype. The CDR3 DNA is TGTGCCAGCTTCGATACAGGGGGCGAGCAGTACTTC. It translates to CASFDTGGEQYF. The V and J genes are TRBV6-5 and TRBJ2-5; 8 positions match TRBD1. TRBJ2-7 explains the end of the DNA better; the J call may be wrong. This CDR3 is built from 12 residues. Per germline, CDR1 MNHEY and CDR2 SVGAGI.

This clonotype was detected once. This chain uses TRBV5-6 with TRBJ2-5, with 10 nucleotides matching TRBD2. This CDR3 contains 16 residues. From germline, CDR1 is SGHDT and CDR2 YYEEEE. V was pared by 2 bases and J by 11 bases, with 15 bases of the junction left unmatched. As DNA, the CDR3 is TGTGCCAGCAGCTTCCGGACTAGCGGAATACGCAATGAGCAGTACTTC. Its protein product is CASSFRTSGIRNEQYF.

The CDR3 sequence is CSARPGKNTEAFF. Here the CDR3 DNA reads TGCAGTGCTAGGCCGGGCAAAAACACTGAAGCTTTCTTT. This rearrangement joins TRBV20-1 to TRBJ1-1; D ambiguous. CDR3 length: 13 residues. V lost 3 bases and J lost 2, with 10 bases in between. Per germline, CDR1 DFQATT and CDR2 SNEGSKA (reference sequence).

The chain uses TRBV20-1 and TRBJ2-3; tentatively, D is TRBD1 or TRBD2 (5 bases each). Germline values: CDR1 DFQATT, CDR2 SNEGSKA (reference sequence). CDR3 length: 17 residues. Trimming removed 5 bases from V and 0 bases from J, with 21 bases in between. DNA for the CDR3: TGCAGTGCTCGCGGGCAGGGTAGGATCTCTAGCACAGATACGCAGTATTTT. As protein: CSARGQGRISSTDTQYF.

This chain connects TRBV6-1 to TRBJ1-5; no clear D. V shed 8 bases and J shed 1 base, with 12 bases lying between them. The CDR3 covers 14 residues. Germline V gene sequence: CDR1 MNHNS, CDR2 SASEGT. The CDR3 DNA follows: TGTGCCAGCGGATTAGGCAGGAGCAATCAGCCCCAGCATTTT. It codes for CASGLGRSNQPQHF.

This clonotype was observed once. The J gene is TRBJ2-3, the V gene TRBV10-1; D is uncertain. Trimming pared 5 bases from V and 2 bases from J, leaving 14 bases between. Germline lookup yields CDR1 WNHNN and CDR2 SYGVQD (reference sequence). This CDR3 is 15 amino acids long. The CDR3 nucleotides read TGCGCCAGCAGTCCGGCAGGCCAAATCACAGATACGCAGTATTTT. Its translation: CASSPAGQITDTQYF.

This chain connects TRBV6-1 to TRBJ2-7; D uncertain. The CDR3 consists of 17 residues. Germline V CDR1 and CDR2: MNHNS, SASEGT. V lost 2 bases and J lost 3, with 20 bases in between. The CDR3 is CASSEHWFVSEFYEQYF. CDR3 nucleotides: TGTGCCAGCAGTGAACATTGGTTCGTTTCGGAGTTCTACGAGCAGTACTTC.

This clonotype has only a few counts. The chain joins TRBV4-1 to TRBJ1-2; no clear D. Germline lookup yields CDR1 MGHRA and CDR2 YSYEKL. V was shortened by 3 bases and J by 4 bases, with 15 bases between the two germline ends. CDR3 length equals 15 residues. The CDR3 is CASSHQNVSPYGYTF. DNA for the CDR3: TGCGCCAGCAGCCACCAAAACGTCAGCCCCTATGGCTACACCTTC.

This clonotype appeared a few times. The chain carries TRBV28 and TRBJ2-3; the D call may be TRBD1 or TRBD2 (6 bases each). Germline CDR1 MDHEN, CDR2 SYDVKM. The CDR3 is 16 residues long. V was clipped by 5 bases and J by 0 bases, with 15 bases between them. CDR3 protein: CASSVRPGASTDTQYF. In nucleotides, the CDR3 is TGTGCCAGCAGTGTCCGACCGGGGGCTAGCACAGATACGCAGTATTTT.

This clonotype was recorded only once. This chain uses TRBV6-5 with TRBJ1-2, with 9 bases that match TRBD1. The CDR3 contains 14 residues. CDR1 is MNHEY, CDR2 SVGAGI, per germline. The J segment lost 4 bases and the V segment lost 6 bases, leaving 6 bases of the junction unmatched. The CDR3 here is CASSRDRVLYGYTF. CDR3 DNA sequence: TGTGCCAGCAGCCGGGACAGGGTCCTCTATGGCTACACCTTC.

CDR3: CASSKEDRREYNEQYF. The CDR3 nucleotides are TGTGCCAGCAGCAAAGAGGACAGGCGGGAGTACAATGAGCAGTACTTC. The chain carries TRBV21-1 and TRBJ2-5; whether TRBD1, the table's D call, matches the DNA was not checked. TRBV21-1 is labeled a pseudogene. The CDR3 covers 16 residues.

V gene TRBV12-5 combines with J gene TRBJ2-1, with 9 bases matching TRBD1. The germline V gene has CDR1 LGHNT and CDR2 FRNRAP. CDR3 size: 13 residues. The trim removed 6 bases at V and 9 bases at J, leaving 6 bases unmatched. The CDR3 reads CASGSGQGIEQFF. In DNA, the CDR3 is TGTGCTAGTGGCTCCGGACAGGGGATTGAGCAGTTCTTC.

The V and J genes are TRBV7-9 and TRBJ2-4, with 7 bases identical to TRBD2. J was trimmed by 0 bases and V by 7 bases; bases with no gene match: 6. Germline V CDR1 and CDR2: SEHNR, FQNEAQ (reference sequence). The CDR3 extends over 15 amino acids. In nucleotides, the CDR3 is TGTGCCAGCACCCTATTAGCGGGAGCCAAAAACATTCAGTACTTC. Protein product: CASTLLAGAKNIQYF.

The J gene is TRBJ2-3, the V gene TRBV12-3 or TRBV12-4; 8 bases are shared with TRBD2. The CDR3 is 14 residues long. The V gene end was trimmed by 10 bases and the J gene end by 2 bases; junction bases not matched to a gene: 8. CDR3 sequence (DNA): TGTGCCACTCTGGAGCGGGGGTTCACAGATACGCAGTATTTT. Protein product: CATLERGFTDTQYF.

This clonotype was detected only a few times. The chain links TRBV20-1 to TRBJ2-1; 9 bases line up with TRBD2. The CDR3 length is 16 residues. Trimming at V came to 2 bases and at J to 0 bases, leaving 5 bases not matched to a gene. The germline V gene has CDR1 DFQATT and CDR2 SNEGSKA (reference sequence). CDR3 coding DNA: TGCAGTGCTAGATTTCTAGCGGGGATCTCCTACAATGAGCAGTTCTTC. It yields the protein CSARFLAGISYNEQFF.

J is TRBJ2-7 and V is TRBV20-1; 15 bases agree with TRBD2. CDR3 length: 18 residues. CDR1 is DFQATT and CDR2 is SNEGSKA in the germline V gene (reference sequence). The trim removed 5 bases at V and 0 bases at J, leaving 11 bases unmatched. The CDR3 DNA reads TGCAGTGCTCTTCCGGGACTAGCGGGAGGACGTTTCTCCTACGAGCAGTACTTC. As protein: CSALPGLAGGRFSYEQYF.

The chain couples TRBV4-1 to TRBJ2-1, with unresolved D. This CDR3 has 16 amino acids. Germline-derived CDR1 and CDR2 are MGHRA and YSYEKL. Trimming took off 4 bases at V and 6 bases at J, with 19 bases between the two ends. In nucleotides, the CDR3 is TGCGCCAGCAGCCCCGGGCTTCAAAAGGTCCTCAATGAGCAGTTCTTC. It codes for CASSPGLQKVLNEQFF.

CDR3 in amino acids: CASSQSLGTGGGGYTF. In DNA, the CDR3 is TGTGCCAGCAGCCAATCCCTCGGAACAGGGGGCGGTGGCTACACCTTC. The J gene is TRBJ1-2, the V gene TRBV16; TRBD1 matches 9 bases. The V gene end was trimmed by 0 bases and the J gene end by 7 bases; junction bases not matched to a gene: 9. The CDR3 sequence is 16 residues long. Germline V gene data show CDR1 as KGHSY and CDR2 as FQNENV.

This clonotype is a singleton in its sample. The chain carries TRBV10-3 and TRBJ2-4; 7 nucleotides agree with TRBD2. Trimming took 1 base from V and 13 from J; bases not matched to a gene: 13. The CDR3 has 15 amino acids. The germline V gene has CDR1 ENHRY and CDR2 SYGVKD. The CDR3 protein is CAISEYGLEGNEQYF. The CDR3 DNA follows: TGTGCCATCAGTGAGTACGGACTAGAGGGCAATGAGCAGTACTTC.

This clonotype was recorded a few times. The chain carries TRBV12-3 or TRBV12-4 and TRBJ2-1; 10 bases are a match to TRBD2. The V and J ends lost 5 bases and 15 bases, in that order; junction bases with no gene match: 4. The CDR3 is made up of 11 amino acids. This chain's CDR3 is CASSQREGRFF. CDR3 sequence (DNA): TGTGCCAGCAGTCAGCGGGAGGGGCGGTTCTTC.

CDR3 loop: CASTGGVAGDREQYF. The CDR3 DNA sequence: TGTGCCAGTACCGGGGGAGTAGCTGGGGATCGCGAGCAGTACTTC. The chain employs TRBV3-1 and TRBJ2-4; possibly TRBD2 for D (6 bases). The J call is in doubt because the DNA end fits TRBJ2-7 better. The length of the CDR3 is 15 residues. Germline assignment: CDR1 LGHDT and CDR2 YNNKEL (reference sequence).

J is TRBJ2-5 and V is TRBV10-3, with D tentatively TRBD1 (5 bases). Trimming shortened V by 7 bases and J by 11 bases, and 23 bases separated the two germline ends. The V gene's germline CDR1 is ENHRY and CDR2 SYGVKD. This CDR3 has 14 residues. The CDR3 region has the DNA TGTGCCATCACCGCAGGGAACTTCTACAATGAGCAGTACTTC. Encoded protein: CAITAGNFYNEQYF.